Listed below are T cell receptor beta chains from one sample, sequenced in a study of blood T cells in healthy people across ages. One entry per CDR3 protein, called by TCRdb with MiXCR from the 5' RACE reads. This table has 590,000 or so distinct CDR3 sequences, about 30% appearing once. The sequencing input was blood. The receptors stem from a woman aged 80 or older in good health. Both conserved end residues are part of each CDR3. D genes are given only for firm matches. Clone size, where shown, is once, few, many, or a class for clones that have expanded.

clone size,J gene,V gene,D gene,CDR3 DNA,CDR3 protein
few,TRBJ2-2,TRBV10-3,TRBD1,TGTGCCATCCAGGGGGCAGCGGGTCGGGGCACCGGGGAGCTGTTTTTT,CAIQGAAGRGTGELFF
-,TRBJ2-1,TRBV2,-,TGTGCCAGCAGGACTTCCTTGGGACGCCAAGAGCAGTTCTTC,CASRTSLGRQEQFF
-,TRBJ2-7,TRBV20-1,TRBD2,TGCAGTGGTCTCCTTTACGGGGGGTACAATGAGCAGTACTTC,CSGLLYGGYNEQYF
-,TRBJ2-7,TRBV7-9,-,TGTGCCAGCAGCGACCGGGACGGATACTACGAGCAGTACTTC,CASSDRDGYYEQYF
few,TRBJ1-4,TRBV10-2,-,TGCGCCAGCAGTGAGAGGGGGGCGGATGAAAAACTGTTTTTT,CASSERGADEKLFF
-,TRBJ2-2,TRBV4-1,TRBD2,TGCGCCAGCAGCCAAGCCTTCAGGGAACTAGCGGGCACCGGGGAGCTGTTTTTT,CASSQAFRELAGTGELFF
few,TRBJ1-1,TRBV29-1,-,TGCAGCTCCGATGGGGGGATCACTGAAGCTTTCTTT,CSSDGGITEAFF
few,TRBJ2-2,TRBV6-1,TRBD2,TGTGCCAGCAGTGAAGAACTAGCGGGGGTCTTCGACATGAACACCGGGGAGCTGTTTTTT,CASSEELAGVFDMNTGELFF
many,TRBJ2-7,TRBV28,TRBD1,TGTGCCAGCAGTTTATCGGGACAGGGGATACTCGAGCAGTACTTC,CASSLSGQGILEQYF
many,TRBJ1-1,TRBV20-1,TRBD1,TGCAGTGCTAGGCGGACAGGGTCCACTGAAGCTTTCTTT,CSARRTGSTEAFF
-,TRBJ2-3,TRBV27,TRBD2,TGTGCCAGCAGTTTAGGGGGGGTGGCCACAGATACGCAGTATTTT,CASSLGGVATDTQYF
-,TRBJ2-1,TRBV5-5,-,TGTGCCAGCAGAGTTCAGACTAAGGGGTACAATGAGCAGTTCTTC,CASRVQTKGYNEQFF
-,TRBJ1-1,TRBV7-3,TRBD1,TGTGCCAGCAGCCGGGACAGGTCGTCGCCTGAAGCTTTCTTT,CASSRDRSSPEAFF